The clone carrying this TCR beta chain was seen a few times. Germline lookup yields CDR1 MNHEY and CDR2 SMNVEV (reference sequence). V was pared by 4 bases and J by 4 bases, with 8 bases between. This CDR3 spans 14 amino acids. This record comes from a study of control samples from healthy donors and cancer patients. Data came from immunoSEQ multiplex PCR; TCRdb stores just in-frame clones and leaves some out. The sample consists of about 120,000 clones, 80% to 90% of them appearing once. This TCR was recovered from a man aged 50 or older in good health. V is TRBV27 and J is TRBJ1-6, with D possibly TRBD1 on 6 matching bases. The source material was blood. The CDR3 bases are TGTGCCAGCAGTTCCGGACAGTATAATTCACCCCTCCACTTT. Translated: CASSSGQYNSPLHF.